Listed below are T cell receptor beta chains from one sample, sequenced in a study of T cell changes during pregnancy in multiple sclerosis. Some clones are missing from TCRdb's copy, which holds only in-frame ones; the method was immunoSEQ multiplex PCR. The sample comprises tens of thousands of clones, about 90% of which are singletons, and 1.5% to 2% rests with the top ten. The source material was peripheral blood, sampled in the first trimester of pregnancy. These receptors all stem from a female donor in good health, enrolled as a control in a pregnancy study. Both conserved end residues are part of each CDR3. D genes are given only for firm matches. Part of the rows lack a size; the others show once, few, many or a class for expanded clones.

V	D	size	J	CDR3	DNA
TRBV5-6	.	once	TRBJ2-7	CASGQSTNYEQYF	TGTGCCAGCGGGCAGTCCACGAACTACGAGCAGTACTTC
TRBV29-1	TRBD1	.	TRBJ2-7	CGVSRGSSYEQYF	TGCGGGGTGTCCAGGGGGAGCTCCTACGAGCAGTACTTC
TRBV4-1	TRBD1	.	TRBJ1-5	CASSQVAGGSDQPQHF	TGCGCCAGCAGCCAAGTTGCAGGGGGGTCGGATCAGCCCCAGCATTTT
TRBV4-1	TRBD1	.	TRBJ2-1	CATQRDRGNNEQFF	TGCGCCACCCAGAGGGACAGGGGGAACAATGAGCAGTTCTTC
TRBV6-6	.	.	TRBJ1-5	CASSYTTQDNQPQHF	TGTGCCAGCAGTTACACGACACAGGACAATCAGCCCCAGCATTTT
TRBV11-2	TRBD1	.	TRBJ2-3	CASSSLTGKTDTQYF	TGTGCCAGCAGCTCCCTGACAGGGAAAACAGATACGCAGTATTTT
TRBV13	TRBD1	.	TRBJ2-6	CASSEGQLGTGANVLTF	TGTGCCAGCAGCGAGGGACAGTTAGGAACTGGGGCCAACGTCCTGACTTTC
TRBV19	.	.	TRBJ2-6	CASSITGANVLTF	TGTGCCAGTAGTATTACTGGGGCCAACGTCCTGACTTTC
TRBV19	TRBD1	few	TRBJ1-5	CASSRDRNQPQHF	TGTGCCAGTAGTAGGGACAGAAATCAGCCCCAGCATTTT
TRBV28	.	.	TRBJ1-2	CASSRSADFDGYTF	TGTGCCAGCTCACGCTCAGCGGACTTTGATGGCTACACCTTC
TRBV2	TRBD1	.	TRBJ1-4	CASSSRGNEKLFF	TGTGCCAGCAGTTCCAGGGGGAATGAAAAACTGTTTTTT
TRBV29-1	.	few	TRBJ1-4	CSVDQGGKLFF	TGCAGCGTTGACCAGGGCGGAAAACTGTTTTTT
TRBV28	TRBD1	.	TRBJ2-4	CASRRDGQENIQYF	TGTGCCAGCAGACGGGACGGACAGGAAAACATTCAGTACTTC
TRBV6-5	TRBD1	.	TRBJ1-2	CASSYSQGNYGYTF	TGTGCCAGCAGTTACTCACAGGGGAACTATGGCTACACCTTC
TRBV5-1	.	.	TRBJ1-1	CASSSDYGFTEAFF	TGCGCCAGCAGTTCGGACTACGGGTTCACTGAAGCTTTCTTT
TRBV28	TRBD2	.	TRBJ2-1	CASNPLAGEIHEQFF	TGTGCCAGCAACCCACTAGCGGGAGAGATCCATGAGCAGTTCTTC
TRBV6-5	TRBD1	.	TRBJ1-3	CASSLLGGDRIYF	TGTGCCAGCAGTCTACTGGGGGGGGACAGGATATATTTT
TRBV5-1	TRBD1	.	TRBJ2-3	CASSLADREGTDTQYF	TGCGCCAGCAGCTTGGCGGACAGGGAGGGCACAGATACGCAGTATTTT
TRBV6-5	.	.	TRBJ2-1	CASRQQGTHNEQFF	TGTGCCAGCAGGCAACAGGGAACCCACAATGAGCAGTTCTTC
TRBV18	.	.	TRBJ2-1	CASSPQGNNEQFF	TGTGCCAGCTCACCTCAGGGTAACAATGAGCAGTTCTTC
TRBV4-2	TRBD1	once	TRBJ1-1	CASSQGDSRNEAFF	TGTGCCAGCAGCCAAGGGGACAGTCGTAATGAAGCTTTCTTT
TRBV5-1	TRBD2	.	TRBJ2-3	CASSFSPAGAITDTQYF	TGCGCCAGCAGCTTCAGCCCAGCGGGAGCCATCACAGATACGCAGTATTTT
TRBV29-1	.	.	TRBJ2-6	CSVISGANVLTF	TGCAGCGTTATATCTGGGGCCAACGTCCTGACTTTC
TRBV6-6	.	once	TRBJ2-7	CASSYVQDEQYF	TGTGCCAGCAGTTACGTGCAGGACGAGCAGTACTTC
TRBV28	TRBD1	.	TRBJ1-1	CASSSTGWSTEAFF	TGTGCCAGCAGTTCGACAGGGTGGAGCACTGAAGCTTTCTTT
TRBV4-1	TRBD2	.	TRBJ2-3	CASSHGDYRPVTDTQYF	TGCGCCAGCAGCCATGGGGACTACAGGCCGGTAACAGATACGCAGTATTTT
TRBV5-1	.	.	TRBJ1-4	CASSLAEGGGLF	TGCGCCAGCAGCCTTGCTGAGGGGGGAGGGCTTTTT
TRBV4-1	.	.	TRBJ2-7	CASSHPGESYEQYF	TGCGCCAGCAGCCACCCAGGGGAATCCTACGAGCAGTACTTC
TRBV6-5	.	.	TRBJ2-1	CASRSRDSSFDEQFF	TGTGCCAGCAGAAGCCGGGACTCCTCTTTTGATGAGCAGTTCTTC
TRBV4-2	.	.	TRBJ1-3	CASSQGLSRGNTIYF	TGTGCCAGCAGCCAAGGGCTGTCTAGGGGAAACACCATATATTTT
TRBV7-8	TRBD1	.	TRBJ2-3	CASSENPGQGYGTQYF	TGTGCCAGCAGCGAAAACCCGGGACAGGGTTATGGTACGCAGTATTTT
TRBV6-1	.	.	TRBJ2-7	CATSPGYEQYF	TGTGCCACCTCACCGGGCTACGAGCAGTACTTC
TRBV27	.	.	TRBJ2-1	CASSDTSSYNEQFF	TGTGCCAGCAGTGACACGTCATCCTACAATGAGCAGTTCTTC
TRBV5-1	.	.	TRBJ1-2	CASSLGPGSNGYTF	TGCGCCAGCAGCTTGGGTCCAGGGTCGAATGGCTACACCTTC
TRBV7-9	TRBD2	.	TRBJ2-5	CASSPGIAGGRETQYF	TGTGCCAGCAGCCCCGGAATAGCGGGAGGGAGAGAGACCCAGTACTTC
TRBV5-1	TRBD2	.	TRBJ2-1	CASSLEYSGPPPEQFF	TGCGCCAGCAGCTTGGAGTATAGCGGGCCCCCCCCGGAGCAGTTCTTC
TRBV6-1	TRBD1	.	TRBJ1-3	CASSEGQGGNTIYF	TGTGCCAGCAGTGAAGGACAGGGTGGAAACACCATATATTTT
TRBV6-5	TRBD2	.	TRBJ2-7	CASSYQFTSVPYEQYF	TGTGCCAGCAGTTACCAGTTTACTAGCGTTCCCTACGAGCAGTACTTC
TRBV2	.	.	TRBJ2-5	CASSLFSQETQYF	TGTGCCAGCAGTCTTTTCTCCCAAGAGACCCAGTACTTC
TRBV5-1	TRBD1	.	TRBJ2-5	CASSFPRDRGQGETQYF	TGCGCCAGCAGCTTTCCCCGGGACAGGGGGCAGGGGGAGACCCAGTACTTC
TRBV4-1	TRBD1	.	TRBJ1-4	CASSPGTVLEKLFF	TGCGCCAGCAGCCCCGGGACAGTACTTGAAAAACTGTTTTTT
TRBV19	.	.	TRBJ2-6	CASSSGQSGANVLTF	TGTGCCAGTAGTAGCGGACAATCTGGGGCCAACGTCCTGACTTTC
TRBV5-4	TRBD1	.	TRBJ1-2	CASSEGQGVYGYTF	TGTGCCAGCAGCGAGGGACAGGGTGTCTATGGCTACACCTTC
TRBV19	.	.	TRBJ2-1	CASSIDGSTYNEQFF	TGTGCCAGTAGTATCGATGGGAGCACCTACAATGAGCAGTTCTTC
TRBV19	TRBD2	once	TRBJ2-3	CASSMVAGSTDTQYF	TGTGCCAGTAGTATGGTAGCGGGGAGCACAGATACGCAGTATTTT